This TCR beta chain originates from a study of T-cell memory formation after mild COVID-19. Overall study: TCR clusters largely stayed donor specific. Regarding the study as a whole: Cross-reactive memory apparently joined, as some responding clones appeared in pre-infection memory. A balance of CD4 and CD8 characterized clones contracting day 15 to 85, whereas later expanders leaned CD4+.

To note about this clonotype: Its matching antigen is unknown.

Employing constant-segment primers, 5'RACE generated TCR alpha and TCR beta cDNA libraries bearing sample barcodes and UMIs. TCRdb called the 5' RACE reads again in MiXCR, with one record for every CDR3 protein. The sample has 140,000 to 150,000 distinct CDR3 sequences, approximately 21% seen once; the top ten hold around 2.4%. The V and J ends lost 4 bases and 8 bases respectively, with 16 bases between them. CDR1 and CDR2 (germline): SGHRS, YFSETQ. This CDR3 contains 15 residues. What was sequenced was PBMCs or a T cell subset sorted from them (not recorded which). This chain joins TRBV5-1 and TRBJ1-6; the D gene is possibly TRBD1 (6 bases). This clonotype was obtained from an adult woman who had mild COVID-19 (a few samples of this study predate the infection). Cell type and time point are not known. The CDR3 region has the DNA TGCGCCAGCAGCATAGAACAGGGTAGGGATTCACCCCTCCACTTT. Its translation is CASSIEQGRDSPLHF.